The subject of this entry is one T cell receptor (beta chain). The assay was immunoSEQ multiplex PCR, and TCRdb's table has in-frame clones only and misses some. The sample lists about 700,000 clones; about 90% were seen once. The naive CD8 population came from CD45RO-negative cells selected for CCR7, without terminally differentiated effector memory CD45RA+ cells. This sample is part of a study of shared clonotypes between healthy human individuals. Germline V gives CDR1 MDHEN, CDR2 SYDVKM. V lost 4 bases and J lost 3, with 16 bases in between. The CDR3 contains 15 residues. Sequencing used naive CD8+ T cells sorted from blood. The origin of this receptor is a man aged 30 to 45 in good health. The chain carries TRBV28 and TRBJ2-7; D remains unclear. CDR3 sequence (DNA): TGTGCCAGCAGTTCCCCCCAAAGGGTATACTACGAGCAGTACTTC. This sequence encodes CASSSPQRVYYEQYF.